One sample yielded the 8 T cell receptor beta chains listed below, sequenced in a study of blood T cell repertoires in COVID-19. The protocol was immunoSEQ multiplex PCR, while the TCRdb copy is restricted to in-frame clones and leaves out a portion. The sample includes about 300,000 clones, approximately 86% of them seen just once. Specimen: peripheral blood. The receptors come from a man aged 65 to 79 with acute or convalescent COVID-19.

The chain joins TRBV28 to TRBJ2-3; 12 bases fit TRBD2. This CDR3 comprises 17 residues. The ends lost 3 bases at V and 1 base at J; junction bases unmatched: 5. Germline V gene sequence: CDR1 MDHEN, CDR2 SYDVKM. The CDR3 region has the DNA TGTGCCAGCAGTTTCCTAGCGGGAGGGCCAGGCACAGATACGCAGTATTTT. Residues: CASSFLAGGPGTDTQYF.

The genes are TRBV28 and TRBJ2-7; D is uncertain. This CDR3 contains 16 residues. V was clipped by 2 bases and J by 0 bases, with 14 bases between them. The germline CDR1 and CDR2 sequences are MDHEN and SYDVKM. The CDR3 nucleotides are TGTGCCAGCAGTTTAAACGGTGTCCCTAGCTCCTACGAGCAGTACTTC. Translation: CASSLNGVPSSYEQYF.

In DNA form, the CDR3 reads TGTGCCAGCAGTTTGGGGAGTGGCTACACCTTC. It is translated as CASSLGSGYTF. The rearrangement uses TRBV12-3 or TRBV12-4 and TRBJ1-2, with no clear D. This CDR3 comprises 11 residues. The ends were cut back, 3 bases at V and 7 bases at J, with 6 bases in the middle.

The gene calls are TRBV27 and TRBJ2-2, with D possibly matching TRBD2 (6 bases). Trimming pared 5 bases from V and 2 bases from J, leaving 12 bases between. The CDR3 extends over 15 amino acids. Germline lookup yields CDR1 MNHEY and CDR2 SMNVEV (reference sequence). The CDR3 bases are TGTGCCAGCAGTAGGGAACTAGCCAACACCGGGGAGCTGTTTTTT. Translation gives CASSRELANTGELFF.

The rearrangement joins TRBV6-1 to TRBJ1-5, with TRBD1 matching 11 bases. Germline V gene lookup returns CDR1 MNHNS and CDR2 SASEGT. The junction had 4 bases not matched to a gene; V was cut back by 4 bases and J by 2 bases. The CDR3 is 16 residues long. In nucleotides, the CDR3 is TGTGCCAGCAGTGGGGACAGGGGGAGTGGCAATCAGCCCCAGCATTTT. Amino acids: CASSGDRGSGNQPQHF.

This rearrangement joins TRBV27 to TRBJ1-2; 9 nucleotides align to TRBD1. With 8 bases clipped from V and 8 bases from J, the junction kept 12 bases outside the gene matches. Germline V CDR1 and CDR2: MNHEY, SMNVEV (reference sequence). The CDR3 is 14 residues long. The CDR3 sequence is CASRPVGQGGGYTF. Written as DNA, the CDR3 is TGTGCCAGCCGTCCGGTGGGACAGGGCGGGGGCTACACCTTC.

The rearrangement joins TRBV9 to TRBJ2-7; 7 nucleotides align to TRBD1. V gave up 3 bases and J gave up 5 bases; unmatched junction bases: 11. Germline assignment: CDR1 SGDLS and CDR2 YYNGEE. The CDR3 sequence is 15 residues long. The CDR3 sequence: CASSGTGTAIHEQYF. The CDR3 DNA sequence: TGTGCCAGCAGCGGGACCGGGACAGCGATCCACGAGCAGTACTTC.

The count of this clone is one. Distinct nucleotide sequences in the sample also encode this CDR3. The CDR3 DNA follows: TGTGCCAGCAGCCCGGGACTAGCGGGAGTCGAGCAGTACTTC. It is translated as CASSPGLAGVEQYF. V usage is TRBV7-2 and J usage is TRBJ2-7, with TRBD2 matching over 14 bases. Germline V gives CDR1 SGHTA, CDR2 FQGNSA. This CDR3 region has 14 residues. V gave up 5 bases and J gave up 6 bases; unmatched junction bases: 3.